This T cell receptor (beta chain) appears in the sequencing data of a study of T cell repertoires in cytomegalovirus infection. This clonotype was seen many times. One entry per CDR3 protein results from TCRdb running MiXCR on the reads. The sample lists nearly 550,000 distinct CDR3 sequences; 15% to 20% were seen once. There are 16 residues in the CDR3. Germline CDR1 and CDR2: SEHNR and FQNEAQ (reference sequence). Trimming removed 1 base from V and 8 bases from J; junction bases left unmatched: 10. The sequence was collected from a human donor in good health (CMV status not recorded). Some clones in this sample may be carry-over from other donors' samples. This chain links TRBV7-9 with TRBJ2-1; TRBD1 agrees at 8 bases. The source material was CD8+ T cells from PBMCs. The CDR3 DNA sequence: TGTGCCAGCAGCTTAGGCGGGACAGGCTATGGGTATGAGCAGTTCTTC. Encoded protein: CASSLGGTGYGYEQFF.